The clone carrying this T cell receptor beta chain was recorded many times. The CDR3 consists of 14 residues. V shed 9 bases and J 0 bases; nucleotides not matched to a gene: 6. Looked up from germline, CDR1 is LNHDA and CDR2 is SQIVND (reference sequence). The data belong to a study of T cells in Graves' hyperthyroidism and ophthalmopathy. TCR beta CDR3 region amplification was performed from RNA transcripts. A set of HTBI primers served as the primers for a first-round RT-PCR of the TCR CDR3. TCRdb re-called the multiplex PCR reads with MiXCR, one entry per CDR3 protein. Here the sample spans around 240,000 distinct CDR3 sequences, 16% being singletons.

The V and J genes are TRBV19 and TRBJ1-2; 8 positions agree with TRBD1. This TCR came from a woman between 18 and 29 years old with Graves' ophthalmopathy. Sequences were obtained from blood. The CDR3 DNA reads as TGTGCCAGCAGCCCGGGACAGGCTAACTATGGCTACACCTTC. Encoded protein: CASSPGQANYGYTF.